In its sample, the clone carrying this T cell receptor (beta chain) was seen many times. The antigen is not known. Each cDNA molecule carried a unique molecular identifier. TCRdb used MiXCR to reprocess the 5' RACE reads, holding one entry per CDR3 protein. Of 26,000 or so distinct CDR3 sequences listed, 5.1% are singletons. This entry comes from a study of early T cells in non-severe SARS-CoV-2 infection. Background on the study: Sequencing was performed on bulk RNA from unsorted whole blood, leaving chains unpaired.

Study-level results: Matching with VDJdb favored anti-spike CD8 responses (missing private and CD4 specificities).

Per the germline V gene, CDR1 is DFQATT and CDR2 is SNEGSKA (reference sequence). V lost 5 bases and J 4 bases, leaving 17 bases between the germline ends. This CDR3 comprises 14 residues. The gene calls are TRBV20-1 and TRBJ2-5, with a weak D call TRBD2 (5 bases). The clonotype comes from an adult who was a healthcare worker with PCR-confirmed SARS-CoV-2 infection or an uninfected control (not recorded which). Sequenced: whole blood. CDR3 amino acids: CSASWAGEGETQYF. CDR3 DNA: TGCAGTGCTTCCTGGGCAGGAGAGGGAGAGACCCAGTACTTC.